Following are 3 T cell receptor beta chains from one sample sequenced in a study of PD-1 blockade in classical Hodgkin lymphoma. TCRdb's copy holds only in-frame clones and misses some; the assay was immunoSEQ multiplex PCR. The repertoire includes roughly 15,000 clones, about two thirds of them detected once, and 8.3% sits in the top ten. Exposure to brentuximab vedotin varied, and each patient had relapsed following autologous stem cell transplantation. The sample in question was peripheral blood mononuclear cells (PBMCs), obtained before the second cycle of nivolumab. The receptors stem from a human donor with classical Hodgkin lymphoma.

This sequence joins TRBV5-8 and TRBJ2-5, with no clear D. This CDR3 has 13 amino acids. Germline CDR1 is SGHTS and CDR2 is YDEGEE. V gave up 1 base and J gave up 0 bases, with 4 bases separating them. In nucleotides, the CDR3 is TGTGCCAGCAGCTTGACTAACCAAGAGACCCAGTACTTC. Protein sequence: CASSLTNQETQYF.

This clone was counted a single time. J is TRBJ1-4 and V is TRBV6-5, with no clear D. V was pared by 3 bases and J by 5 bases, with 13 bases between. Germline CDR1 is MNHEY and CDR2 is SVGAGI. The CDR3 sequence is 15 residues long. This CDR3 reads CASSYSWGNNEKLFF. The CDR3 bases are TGTGCCAGCAGTTATAGTTGGGGAAACAATGAAAAACTGTTTTTT.

The V gene is TRBV28, the J gene TRBJ1-2; 7 bases map to TRBD1. Germline CDR1 MDHEN, CDR2 SYDVKM. The ends lost 6 bases at V and 0 bases at J; junction bases unmatched: 7. The CDR3 has 15 residues. CDR3 nucleotide sequence: TGTGCCAGCAGCCCATTGGGGACAGCTAACTATGGCTACACCTTC. Translating gives CASSPLGTANYGYTF.